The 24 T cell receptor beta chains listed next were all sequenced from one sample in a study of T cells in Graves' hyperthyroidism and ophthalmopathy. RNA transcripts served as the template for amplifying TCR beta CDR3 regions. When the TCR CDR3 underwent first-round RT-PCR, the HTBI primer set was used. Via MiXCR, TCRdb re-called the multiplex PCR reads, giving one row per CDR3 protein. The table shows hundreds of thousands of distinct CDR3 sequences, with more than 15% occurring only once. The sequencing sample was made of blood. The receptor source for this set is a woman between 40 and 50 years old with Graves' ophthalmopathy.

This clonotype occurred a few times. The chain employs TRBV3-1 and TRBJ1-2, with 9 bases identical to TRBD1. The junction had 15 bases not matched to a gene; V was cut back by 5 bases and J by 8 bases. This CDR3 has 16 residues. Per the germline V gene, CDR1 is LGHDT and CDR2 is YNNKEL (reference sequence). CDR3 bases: TGTGCCAGCAGCGTAACGATGCCCGGGACAGGGACCGGCTACACCTTC. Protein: CASSVTMPGTGTGYTF.

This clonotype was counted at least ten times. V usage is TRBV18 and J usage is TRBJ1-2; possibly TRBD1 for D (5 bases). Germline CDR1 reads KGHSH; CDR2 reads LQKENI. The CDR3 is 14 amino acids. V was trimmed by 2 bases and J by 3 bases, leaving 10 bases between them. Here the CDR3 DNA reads TGTGCCAGCTCACCAATGGGACTCGACTATGGCTACACCTTC. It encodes CASSPMGLDYGYTF.

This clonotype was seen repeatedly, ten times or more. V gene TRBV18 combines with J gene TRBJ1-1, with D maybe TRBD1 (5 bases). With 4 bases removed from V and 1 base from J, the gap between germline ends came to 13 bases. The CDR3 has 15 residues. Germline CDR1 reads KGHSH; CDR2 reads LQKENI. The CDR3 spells CASSRSGQENTEAFF. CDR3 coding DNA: TGTGCCAGCTCACGATCGGGGCAGGAGAACACTGAAGCTTTCTTT.

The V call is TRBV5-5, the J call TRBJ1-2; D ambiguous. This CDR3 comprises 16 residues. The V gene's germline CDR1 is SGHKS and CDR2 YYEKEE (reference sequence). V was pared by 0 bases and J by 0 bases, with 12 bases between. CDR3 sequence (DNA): TGTGCCAGCAGCTTGGCCCCGGGGAAGTCTAACTATGGCTACACCTTC. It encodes CASSLAPGKSNYGYTF.

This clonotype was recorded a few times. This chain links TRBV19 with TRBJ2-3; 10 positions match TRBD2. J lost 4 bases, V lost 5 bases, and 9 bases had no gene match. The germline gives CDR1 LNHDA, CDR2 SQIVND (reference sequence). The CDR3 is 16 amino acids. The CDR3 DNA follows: TGTGCCAGTAGTCCACAAGCGGGGGGGCTGGCAGATACGCAGTATTTT. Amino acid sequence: CASSPQAGGLADTQYF.

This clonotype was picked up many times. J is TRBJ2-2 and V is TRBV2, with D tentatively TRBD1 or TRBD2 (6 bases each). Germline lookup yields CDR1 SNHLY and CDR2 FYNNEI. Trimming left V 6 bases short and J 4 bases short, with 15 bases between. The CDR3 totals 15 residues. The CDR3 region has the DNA TGTGCCAGCAGCACCGGAGGGGGGAGCACCGGGGAGCTGTTTTTT. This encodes CASSTGGGSTGELFF.

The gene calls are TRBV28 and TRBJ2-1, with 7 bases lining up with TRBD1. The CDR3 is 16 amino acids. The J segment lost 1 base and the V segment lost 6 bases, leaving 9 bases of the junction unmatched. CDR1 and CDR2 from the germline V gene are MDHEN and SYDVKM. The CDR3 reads CASRSPTGASYNEQFF. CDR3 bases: TGTGCCAGCAGGTCCCCTACAGGGGCGTCCTACAATGAGCAGTTCTTC.

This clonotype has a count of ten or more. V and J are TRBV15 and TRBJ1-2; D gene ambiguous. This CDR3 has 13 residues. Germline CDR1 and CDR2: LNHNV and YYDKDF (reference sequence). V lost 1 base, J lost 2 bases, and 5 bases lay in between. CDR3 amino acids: CATSRAVNYGYTF. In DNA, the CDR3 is TGTGCCACCAGCAGAGCAGTGAACTATGGCTACACCTTC.

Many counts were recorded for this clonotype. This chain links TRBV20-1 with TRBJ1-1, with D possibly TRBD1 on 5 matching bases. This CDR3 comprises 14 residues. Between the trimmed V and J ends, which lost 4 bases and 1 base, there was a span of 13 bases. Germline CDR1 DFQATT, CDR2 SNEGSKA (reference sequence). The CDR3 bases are TGCAGTGCTACTAGGGGTAGGGGGAACACTGAAGCTTTCTTT. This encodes CSATRGRGNTEAFF.

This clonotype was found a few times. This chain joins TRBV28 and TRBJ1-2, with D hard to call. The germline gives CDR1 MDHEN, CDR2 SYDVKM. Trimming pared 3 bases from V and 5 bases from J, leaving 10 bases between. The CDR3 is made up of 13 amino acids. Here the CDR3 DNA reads TGTGCCAGCAGTTTTGGGCGGGGTTATGGCTACACCTTC. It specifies CASSFGRGYGYTF.

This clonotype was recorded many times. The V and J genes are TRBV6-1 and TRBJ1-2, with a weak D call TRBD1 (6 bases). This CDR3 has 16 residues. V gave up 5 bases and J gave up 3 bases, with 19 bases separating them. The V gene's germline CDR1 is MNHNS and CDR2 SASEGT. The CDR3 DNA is TGTGCCAGCAGTAATATACAGGGTTCAATTTACTATGGCTACACCTTC. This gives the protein CASSNIQGSIYYGYTF.

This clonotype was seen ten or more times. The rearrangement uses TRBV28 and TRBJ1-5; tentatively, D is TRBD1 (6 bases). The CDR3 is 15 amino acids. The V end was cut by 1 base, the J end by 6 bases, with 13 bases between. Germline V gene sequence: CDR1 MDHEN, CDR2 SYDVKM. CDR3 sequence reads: CASSLSGVASQPQHF. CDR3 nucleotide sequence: TGTGCCAGCAGTTTATCAGGGGTGGCATCTCAGCCCCAGCATTTT.

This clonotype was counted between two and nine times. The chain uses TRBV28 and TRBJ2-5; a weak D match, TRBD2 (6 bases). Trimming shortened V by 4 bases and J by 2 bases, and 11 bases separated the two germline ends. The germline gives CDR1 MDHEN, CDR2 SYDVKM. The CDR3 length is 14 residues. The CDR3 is CASSSGTVQETQYF. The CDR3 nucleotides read TGTGCCAGCAGTTCTGGGACTGTACAAGAGACCCAGTACTTC.

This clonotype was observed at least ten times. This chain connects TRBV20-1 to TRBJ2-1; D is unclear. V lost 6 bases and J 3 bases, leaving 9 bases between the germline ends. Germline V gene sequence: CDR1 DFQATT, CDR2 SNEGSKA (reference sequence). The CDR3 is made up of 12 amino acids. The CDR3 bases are TGCAGTGCCGCGGAATACTACAATGAGCAGTTCTTC. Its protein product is CSAAEYYNEQFF.

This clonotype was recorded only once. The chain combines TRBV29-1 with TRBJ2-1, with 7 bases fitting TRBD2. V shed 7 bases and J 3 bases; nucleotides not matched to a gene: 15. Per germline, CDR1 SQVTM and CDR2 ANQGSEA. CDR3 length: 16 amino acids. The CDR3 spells CSARGATGTNYNEQFF. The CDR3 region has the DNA TGCAGCGCTCGAGGGGCGACCGGGACTAACTACAATGAGCAGTTCTTC.

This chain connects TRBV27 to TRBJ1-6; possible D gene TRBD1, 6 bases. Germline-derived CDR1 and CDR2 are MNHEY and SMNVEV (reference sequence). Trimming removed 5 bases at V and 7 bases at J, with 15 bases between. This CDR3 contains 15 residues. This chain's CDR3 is CASSGVGGLNSPLHF. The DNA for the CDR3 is TGTGCCAGCAGTGGGGTCGGGGGGCTAAATTCACCCCTCCACTTT.

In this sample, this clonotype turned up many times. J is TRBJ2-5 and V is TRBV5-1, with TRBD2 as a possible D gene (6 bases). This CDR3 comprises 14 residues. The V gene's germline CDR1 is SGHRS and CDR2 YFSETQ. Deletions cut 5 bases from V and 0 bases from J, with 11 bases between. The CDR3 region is CASRTGLYQETQYF. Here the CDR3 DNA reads TGCGCCAGCAGGACGGGACTGTACCAAGAGACCCAGTACTTC.

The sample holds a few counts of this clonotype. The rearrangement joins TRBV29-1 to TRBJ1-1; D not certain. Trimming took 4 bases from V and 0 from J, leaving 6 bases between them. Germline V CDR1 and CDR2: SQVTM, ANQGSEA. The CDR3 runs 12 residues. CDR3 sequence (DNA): TGCAGCGTTGGGCAGATGAACACTGAAGCTTTCTTT. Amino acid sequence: CSVGQMNTEAFF.

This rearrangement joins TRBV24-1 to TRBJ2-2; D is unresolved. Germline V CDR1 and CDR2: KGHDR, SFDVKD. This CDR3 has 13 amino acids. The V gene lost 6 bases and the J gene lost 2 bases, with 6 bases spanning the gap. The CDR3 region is CATSLSNTGELFF. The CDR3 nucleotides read TGTGCCACCAGTCTCTCTAACACCGGGGAGCTGTTTTTT.

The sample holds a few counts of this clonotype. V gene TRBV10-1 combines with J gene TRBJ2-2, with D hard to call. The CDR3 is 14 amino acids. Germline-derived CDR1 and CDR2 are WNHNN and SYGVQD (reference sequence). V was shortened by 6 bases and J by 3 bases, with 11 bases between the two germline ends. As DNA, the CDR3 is TGCGCCAGCAGGGTCACAGTGGACACCGGGGAGCTGTTTTTT. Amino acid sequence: CASRVTVDTGELFF.

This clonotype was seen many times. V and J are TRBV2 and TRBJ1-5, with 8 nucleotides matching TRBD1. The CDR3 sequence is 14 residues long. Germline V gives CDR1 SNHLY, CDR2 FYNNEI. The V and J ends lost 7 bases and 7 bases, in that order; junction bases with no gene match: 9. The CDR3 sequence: CASTGQGRIQPQHF. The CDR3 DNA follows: TGTGCCAGCACAGGACAGGGACGGATCCAGCCCCAGCATTTT. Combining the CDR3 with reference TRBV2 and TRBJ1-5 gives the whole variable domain EPEVTQTPSHQVTQMGQEVILRCVPISNHLYFYWYRQILGQKVEFLVSFYNNEISEKSEIFDDQFSVERPDGSNFTLKIRSTKLEDSAMYFCASTGQGRIQPQHFGDGTRLSIL.

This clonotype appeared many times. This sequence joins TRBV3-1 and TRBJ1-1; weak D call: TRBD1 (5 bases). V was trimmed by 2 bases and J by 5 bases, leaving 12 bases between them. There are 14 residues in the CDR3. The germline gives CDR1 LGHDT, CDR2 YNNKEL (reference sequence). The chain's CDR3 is CASSQNRGGTEAFF. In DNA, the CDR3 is TGTGCCAGCAGCCAAAACCGGGGGGGGACTGAAGCTTTCTTT.

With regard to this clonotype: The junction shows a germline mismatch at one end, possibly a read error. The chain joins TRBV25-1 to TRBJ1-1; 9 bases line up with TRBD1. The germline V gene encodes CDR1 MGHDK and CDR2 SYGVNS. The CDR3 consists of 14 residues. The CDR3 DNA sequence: TGTGTCAGCAGTCACGGGACAGGGTACACTGAAGCTTCCTTT. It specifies CVSSHGTGYTEASF.

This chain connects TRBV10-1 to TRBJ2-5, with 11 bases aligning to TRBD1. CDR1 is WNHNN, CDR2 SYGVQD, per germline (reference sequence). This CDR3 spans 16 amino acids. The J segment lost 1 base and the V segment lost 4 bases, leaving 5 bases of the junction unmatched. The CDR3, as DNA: TGCGCCAGCAGTGCCTCCGGGACAGGGGGCCAAGAGACCCAGTACTTC. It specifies CASSASGTGGQETQYF.